This T cell receptor (beta chain) was sequenced for a study of cytomegalovirus exposure and HLA in healthy donors. The table lists this clone with a count of one. The PCR made use of 60 Vbeta and 13 Jbeta primers. Only in-frame clones appear in the TCRdb table, and some are missing; sequencing was by immunoSEQ multiplex PCR. The sample has fewer than 140,000 clones; 70% to 85% are singletons. The receptor's source is a boy between 5 and 17 years old in good health and CMV-seronegative. Sequenced: PBMCs.

CDR3 sequence (DNA): TGCGCCAGCAGCTTGTCAGGGGGCAATCAGCCCCAGCATTTT. This translates into CASSLSGGNQPQHF. The chain uses TRBV5-1 and TRBJ1-5; weak D call: TRBD1 (6 bases). Trimming removed 1 base at V and 2 bases at J, with 7 bases between. This CDR3 comprises 14 residues. Germline V CDR1 and CDR2: SGHRS, YFSETQ.